These 20 T cell receptor beta chains came from one sample sequenced in a study of cytotoxic CD8 clonotypes in ibrutinib-treated CLL (dated by TCRdb to the early 2020s). Libraries came from the immunoSEQ multiplex PCR assay. The table was pulled from immuneACCESS by TCRdb, which kept in-frame rearrangements only. Such tables lose some clones; where checked, under half of the loss comes from unresolved V genes, and the rest has no known cause. The sample records about 140,000 clones, 60% to 85% of which are singletons. The ten most abundant clones make up approximately 27% of the sample. Interpreted using the paper, the time point label stands for: approximately 11 months on ibrutinib. This specimen consisted of PBMCs, obtained after 12 months of ibrutinib treatment. Receptor source: a human donor with chronic lymphocytic leukemia.

This clone occurred a few times. The CDR3 DNA reads as TGTGCCAGCAGCTGGGGACAGGTAGGCACTGAAGCTTTCTTT. It yields the protein CASSWGQVGTEAFF. The V gene is TRBV7-9, the J gene TRBJ1-1; 8 nucleotides match TRBD1. The CDR3 length is 14 residues. Germline V gives CDR1 SEHNR, CDR2 FQNEAQ (reference sequence). V lost 4 bases, J lost 4 bases, and 5 bases stayed unmatched.

The chain combines TRBV5-1 with TRBJ1-5; D might be TRBD1 (6 bases). This CDR3 has 15 residues. V lost 0 bases to trimming and J lost 0 bases, with 7 bases between them. The V gene's germline CDR1 is SGHRS and CDR2 YFSETQ. Here the CDR3 DNA reads TGCGCCAGCAGCTTGGCAGGGGCTAGCAATCAGCCCCAGCATTTT. This translates into CASSLAGASNQPQHF.

V gene TRBV4-2 combines with J gene TRBJ1-2; D is possibly TRBD1 (6 bases). V shed 4 bases and J shed 0 bases, with 12 bases lying between them. Per the germline V gene, CDR1 is LGHNA and CDR2 is YNFKEQ. This CDR3 spans 15 amino acids. CDR3 in amino acids: CASSLRTDTNYGYTF. CDR3 bases: TGTGCCAGCAGCCTAAGGACAGATACTAACTATGGCTACACCTTC.

The chain employs TRBV6-1 and TRBJ1-2, with D maybe TRBD1 (5 bases). CDR3 length: 15 residues. Germline V gene sequence: CDR1 MNHNS, CDR2 SASEGT. V lost 3 bases, J lost 5 bases, and 16 bases lay in between. CDR3 nucleotide sequence: TGTGCCAGCAGTGACCCTTCGGGGGGAGAGTATGGCTACACCTTC. This translates into CASSDPSGGEYGYTF.

The rearrangement joins TRBV4-2 to TRBJ2-7; D might be TRBD1 (6 bases). The germline V gene encodes CDR1 LGHNA and CDR2 YNFKEQ. There are 13 residues in the CDR3. Trimming cost V 4 bases and J 0 bases, with 7 bases left between them. CDR3 sequence reads: CASSRDTSYEQYF. The CDR3, as DNA: TGTGCCAGCAGCCGGGACACCTCCTACGAGCAGTACTTC.

The chain is built from TRBV7-2 and TRBJ2-7; possibly TRBD1 or TRBD2 for D (7 bases each). Deletions cut 5 bases from V and 4 bases from J, with 24 bases between. CDR1 SGHTA and CDR2 FQGNSA come from the germline V gene. The CDR3 runs to 17 residues. Here the CDR3 reads CASSRRGVGGTAYEQYF. In DNA, the CDR3 is TGTGCCAGCAGCCGCAGGGGTGTGGGAGGGACAGCTTACGAGCAGTACTTC.

The V and J genes are TRBV4-3 and TRBJ1-2; TRBD1 is a possible D gene (5 bases). The V gene's germline CDR1 is LGHNA and CDR2 YSLEER. Trimming removed 0 bases at V and 7 bases at J, with 12 bases between. CDR3 length: 14 residues. CDR3 sequence: CASSQDVGVGGYTF. CDR3 nucleotides: TGCGCCAGCAGCCAAGATGTAGGGGTTGGTGGCTACACCTTC.

This chain links TRBV5-6 with TRBJ2-1; 8 bases align to TRBD1. CDR1 and CDR2 (germline): SGHDT, YYEEEE. CDR3 length equals 13 residues. Trimming at V came to 4 bases and at J to 12 bases, leaving 9 bases not matched to a gene. The chain's CDR3 is CASSPGQAPGQFF. The CDR3 DNA sequence: TGTGCCAGCAGCCCGGGACAGGCGCCAGGGCAGTTCTTC. The full variable domain, rest sourced from reference TRBV5-6 and TRBJ2-1, is DAGVTQSPTHLIKTRGQQVTLRCSPKSGHDTVSWYQQALGQGPQFIFQYYEEEERQRGNFPDRFSGHQFPNYSSELNVNALLLGDSALYLCASSPGQAPGQFFGPGTRLTVL.

The chain uses TRBV2 and TRBJ2-7; perhaps TRBD1 as D (6 bases). Germline assignment: CDR1 SNHLY and CDR2 FYNNEI. CDR3 length: 13 residues. V was pared by 8 bases and J by 0 bases, with 11 bases between. The DNA for the CDR3 is TGTGCCAGCCTTGACAGGACCTCCTACGAGCAGTACTTC. Its protein product is CASLDRTSYEQYF.

The V gene is TRBV5-6, the J gene TRBJ1-2, with D hard to call. The germline V gene has CDR1 SGHDT and CDR2 YYEEEE. The CDR3 totals 13 residues. V lost 2 bases and J 6 bases, leaving 11 bases between the germline ends. In DNA form, the CDR3 reads TGTGCCAGCAGCTTCAGGAGGTCCGATGGCTACACCTTC. Protein product: CASSFRRSDGYTF. The entire variable domain, with the rest obtained from reference TRBV5-6 and TRBJ1-2, is as follows: DAGVTQSPTHLIKTRGQQVTLRCSPKSGHDTVSWYQQALGQGPQFIFQYYEEEERQRGNFPDRFSGHQFPNYSSELNVNALLLGDSALYLCASSFRRSDGYTFGSGTRLTVV.

The V gene is TRBV6-4, the J gene TRBJ1-5; D unresolved. The CDR3 totals 15 residues. Deletions cut 0 bases from V and 0 bases from J, with 6 bases between. The V gene's germline CDR1 is MRHNA and CDR2 SNTAGT. CDR3 sequence: CASSDSPDSNQPQHF. In DNA, the CDR3 is TGTGCCAGCAGTGACTCGCCAGATAGCAATCAGCCCCAGCATTTT.

The CDR3, as DNA: TGTGCCAGCAGCTACCCGGGGTGGGGCTACGAGCAGTACTTC. It codes for CASSYPGWGYEQYF. The V call is TRBV7-2, the J call TRBJ2-7; a weak D match, TRBD2 (5 bases). The CDR3 contains 14 residues. Trimming removed 4 bases at V and 3 bases at J, with 13 bases between. Germline V lookup: CDR1 SGHTA, CDR2 FQGNSA.

V gene TRBV5-6 combines with J gene TRBJ1-1; D may be TRBD1 (6 bases). Germline V CDR1 and CDR2: SGHDT, YYEEEE. V was cut by 4 bases and J by 5 bases, with 9 bases left in between. The CDR3 covers 12 residues. Here the CDR3 reads CASSPGVTEAFF. Written as DNA, the CDR3 is TGTGCCAGCAGCCCAGGGGTGACTGAAGCTTTCTTT.

The chain combines TRBV19 with TRBJ2-7; D is possibly TRBD2 (7 bases). Between the trimmed V and J ends, which lost 5 bases and 3 bases, there was a span of 14 bases. The germline V gene encodes CDR1 LNHDA and CDR2 SQIVND (reference sequence). The length of the CDR3 is 14 residues. For the CDR3, the DNA is TGTGCCAGTAGTCTCCCGGGGGGCGGCTACGAGCAGTACTTC. It codes for CASSLPGGGYEQYF.

The chain links TRBV7-3 to TRBJ2-3, with 7 bases fitting TRBD1. The CDR3 spans 15 residues. J was trimmed by 2 bases and V by 3 bases; bases with no gene match: 5. Germline V lookup: CDR1 SGHTA, CDR2 FQGTGA. The CDR3 DNA reads TGTGCCAGCAGCTTGGGACAGCCCAACACAGATACGCAGTATTTT. It translates to CASSLGQPNTDTQYF.

This clone was seen only a few times. V usage is TRBV28 and J usage is TRBJ1-5; maybe TRBD1 (5 bases). The CDR3 runs to 17 residues. Trimming removed 5 bases at V and 1 base at J, with 18 bases between. Germline CDR1 is MDHEN and CDR2 is SYDVKM. The CDR3 protein is CASSEGWWGGSNQPQHF. For the CDR3, the DNA is TGTGCCAGCAGTGAGGGGTGGTGGGGCGGGAGCAATCAGCCCCAGCATTTT.

V usage is TRBV6-1 and J usage is TRBJ2-7; TRBD1 aligns across 8 bases. There are 14 residues in the CDR3. J lost 2 bases, V lost 4 bases, and 4 bases had no gene match. Germline CDR1 is MNHNS and CDR2 is SASEGT. The CDR3 DNA reads TGTGCCAGCAGTGTATGGACAGGGCCCTACGAGCAGTACTTC. Translating it yields CASSVWTGPYEQYF.

The chain couples TRBV7-2 to TRBJ2-5; the D is unclear. The CDR3 is 14 amino acids. V was clipped by 1 base and J by 7 bases, with 13 bases between them. The germline V gene encodes CDR1 SGHTA and CDR2 FQGNSA. In nucleotides, the CDR3 is TGTGCCAGCAGCTTAGACCCAACCCATGGGACCCAGTACTTC. It codes for CASSLDPTHGTQYF.

The chain is built from TRBV30 and TRBJ2-4, with no clear D. Trimming left V 2 bases short and J 0 bases short, with 26 bases between. The CDR3 covers 20 residues. Germline V gene data show CDR1 as GTSNPN and CDR2 as SVGIG (reference sequence). Here the CDR3 reads CAWSLPYRVKKTIAKNIQYF. CDR3 DNA sequence: TGTGCCTGGAGTCTTCCGTACAGAGTAAAAAAAACCATAGCCAAAAACATTCAGTACTTC.

Written as DNA, the CDR3 is TGTGCCAGCAGCGGGACAGCCCGTAGTATCATGAACACTGAAGCTTTCTTT. It yields the protein CASSGTARSIMNTEAFF. V usage is TRBV5-4 and J usage is TRBJ1-1; 7 bases align to TRBD1. V dropped 4 bases and J dropped 0; count of bases not matched to a gene: 12. CDR3 size: 17 residues. Looked up from germline, CDR1 is SGHNT and CDR2 is YYREEE (reference sequence).